The clone carrying this T cell receptor (beta chain) appeared a single time. Its matching antigen is unknown. The entry originates in a study of cytomegalovirus exposure and HLA in healthy donors. Study-level findings and limits: Associated with HLA alleles at 0.05 false discovery rate in a later analysis were 16,951 TCR beta sequences. Some TCR beta chains (around 180 of them) were listed as cytomegalovirus-associated.

This PCR relied on a set of 60 Vbeta primers and 13 Jbeta primers. The protocol was immunoSEQ multiplex PCR, while the TCRdb copy is restricted to in-frame clones and leaves out a portion. This table holds about 150,000 clones, about two thirds found once. Healthy bone marrow donors supplied every sample. There are 15 residues in the CDR3. V gave up 1 base and J gave up 3 bases; unmatched junction bases: 2. Germline V gene lookup returns CDR1 KGHSH and CDR2 LQKENI. This sequence originates from a woman in her thirties or forties in good health and CMV-seronegative. The genes are TRBV18 and TRBJ2-2; 7 nucleotides line up with TRBD1. Sequenced input: PBMCs. The CDR3 sequence: CASSPRDSDTGELFF. The DNA for the CDR3 is TGTGCCAGCTCACCACGGGACAGCGACACCGGGGAGCTGTTTTTT.